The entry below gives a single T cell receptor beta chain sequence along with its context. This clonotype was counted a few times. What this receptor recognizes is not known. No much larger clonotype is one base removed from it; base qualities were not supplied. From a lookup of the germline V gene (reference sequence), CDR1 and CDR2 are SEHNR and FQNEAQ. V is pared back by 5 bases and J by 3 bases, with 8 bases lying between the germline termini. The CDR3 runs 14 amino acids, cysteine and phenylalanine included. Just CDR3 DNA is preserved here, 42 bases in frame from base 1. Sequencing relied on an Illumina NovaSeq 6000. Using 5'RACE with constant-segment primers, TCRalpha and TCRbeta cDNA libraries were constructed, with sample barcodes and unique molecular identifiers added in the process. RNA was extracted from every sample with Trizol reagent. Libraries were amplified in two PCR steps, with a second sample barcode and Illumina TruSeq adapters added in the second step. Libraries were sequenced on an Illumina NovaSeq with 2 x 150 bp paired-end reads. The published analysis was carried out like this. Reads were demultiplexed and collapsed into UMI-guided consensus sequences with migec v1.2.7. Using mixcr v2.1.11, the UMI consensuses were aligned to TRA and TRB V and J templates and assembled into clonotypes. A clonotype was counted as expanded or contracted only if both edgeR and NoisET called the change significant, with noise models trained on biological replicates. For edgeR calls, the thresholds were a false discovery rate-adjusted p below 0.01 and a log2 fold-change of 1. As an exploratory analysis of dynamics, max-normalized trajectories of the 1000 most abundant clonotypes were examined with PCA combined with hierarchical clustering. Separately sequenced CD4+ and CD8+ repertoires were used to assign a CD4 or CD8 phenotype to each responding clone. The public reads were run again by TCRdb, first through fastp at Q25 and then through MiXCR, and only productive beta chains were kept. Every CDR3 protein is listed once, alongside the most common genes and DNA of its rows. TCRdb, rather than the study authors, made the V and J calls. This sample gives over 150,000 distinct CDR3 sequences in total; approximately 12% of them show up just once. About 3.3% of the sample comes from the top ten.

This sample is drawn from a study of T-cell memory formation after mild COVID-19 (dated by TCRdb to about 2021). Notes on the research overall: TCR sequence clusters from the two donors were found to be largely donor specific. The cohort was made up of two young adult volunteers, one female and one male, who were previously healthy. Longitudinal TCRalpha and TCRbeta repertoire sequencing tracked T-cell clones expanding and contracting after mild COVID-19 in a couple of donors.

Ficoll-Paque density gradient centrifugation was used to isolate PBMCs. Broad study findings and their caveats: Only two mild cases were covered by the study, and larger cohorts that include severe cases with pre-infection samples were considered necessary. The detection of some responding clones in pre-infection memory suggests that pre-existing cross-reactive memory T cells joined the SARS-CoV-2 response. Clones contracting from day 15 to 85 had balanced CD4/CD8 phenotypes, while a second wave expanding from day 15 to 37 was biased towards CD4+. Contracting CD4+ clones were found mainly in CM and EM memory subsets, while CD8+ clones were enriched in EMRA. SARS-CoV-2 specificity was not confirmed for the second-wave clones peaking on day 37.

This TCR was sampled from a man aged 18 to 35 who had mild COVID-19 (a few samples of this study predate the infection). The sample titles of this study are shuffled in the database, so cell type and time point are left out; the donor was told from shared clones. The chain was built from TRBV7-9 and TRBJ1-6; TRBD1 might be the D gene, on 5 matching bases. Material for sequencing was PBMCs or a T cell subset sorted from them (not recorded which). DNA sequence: TGTGCCAGCAGCACGACAGACTATAATTCACCCCTCCACTTT. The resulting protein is CASSTTDYNSPLHF.